The rows below give T cell receptor beta chains drawn from one sample of a study of cytomegalovirus exposure and HLA in healthy donors. Sequencing was performed with immunoSEQ multiplex PCR; in TCRdb, only in-frame clones are kept and a portion is missing. The sample includes some 190,000 clones, about 69% of them seen just once. The sequenced sample consisted of PBMCs. These receptors came from a man aged 25-45 years in good health and CMV-seropositive. The CDR3 runs from the conserved cysteine through the conserved F or W. Fields, in order: J gene, V gene, D gene, clone size, CDR3 protein, CDR3 DNA. A D gene is named only where the DNA matches it firmly. Not every row has a clone size; where given, it reads once, few, many or a size class.

>TRBJ1-3|TRBV19|NA|NA
CASRQASGNTIYF
TGTGCCAGTAGGCAGGCCTCTGGAAACACCATATATTTT
>TRBJ2-3|TRBV11-2|NA|NA
CASSSTGPATDTQYF
TGTGCCAGCAGCTCAACAGGGCCGGCCACAGATACGCAGTATTTT
>TRBJ2-1|TRBV30|TRBD2|NA
CAWSAQAGDEQFF
TGTGCCTGGAGTGCTCAAGCGGGAGATGAGCAGTTCTTC
>TRBJ2-1|TRBV20-1|NA|NA
CSGLREHEQFF
TGCAGTGGGTTACGGGAGCATGAGCAGTTCTTC
>TRBJ2-2|TRBV18|TRBD2|NA
CASSSTWREGYTGELFF
TGTGCCAGCTCATCGACCTGGCGGGAGGGCTACACCGGGGAGCTGTTTTTT
>TRBJ2-7|TRBV7-6|NA|few
CASSEGLAYEQYF
TGTGCCAGCAGCGAGGGACTGGCCTACGAGCAGTACTTC
>TRBJ2-3|TRBV4-1|NA|NA
CASSQDSSSTDTQYF
TGCGCCAGCAGCCAAGACAGTTCTAGCACAGATACGCAGTATTTT
>TRBJ2-3|TRBV7-2|TRBD2|NA
CASSPGLAGREDTQYF
TGTGCCAGCAGCCCCGGACTAGCGGGAAGAGAGGATACGCAGTATTTT
>TRBJ2-1|TRBV7-6|NA|NA
CASSLVSASAYNEQFF
TGTGCCAGCAGCTTAGTCTCGGCTAGCGCCTACAATGAGCAGTTCTTC
>TRBJ1-4|TRBV7-8|NA|NA
CASRSHPNEKLFF
TGTGCCAGCAGATCACACCCTAATGAAAAACTGTTTTTT
>TRBJ2-1|TRBV6-5|NA|NA
CASSYRGRTNEQFF
TGTGCCAGCAGTTACAGGGGCAGGACCAATGAGCAGTTCTTC
>TRBJ1-1|TRBV19|TRBD1|NA
CASSILFLDRDTEAFF
TGTGCCAGTAGTATCCTCTTCTTGGACAGGGACACTGAAGCTTTCTTT
>TRBJ2-2|TRBV5-5|TRBD1|NA
CASSPGDRFTGELFF
TGTGCCAGCAGCCCAGGGGACAGATTCACCGGGGAGCTGTTTTTT
>TRBJ1-1|TRBV6-6|NA|few
CASSYGGRLFSEAFF
TGTGCCAGCAGTTATGGCGGCCGCCTTTTCTCTGAAGCTTTCTTT
>TRBJ2-5|TRBV5-5|NA|NA
CASSLSAGPYTETQYF
TGTGCCAGCAGCTTGAGTGCAGGGCCCTACACAGAGACCCAGTACTTC
>TRBJ2-7|TRBV9|NA|few
CASSVSGTHSYEQYF
TGTGCCAGCAGCGTAAGCGGGACACACTCCTACGAGCAGTACTTC
>TRBJ1-2|TRBV30|NA|NA
CAWVGQGPYGYTF
TGTGCCTGGGTGGGACAAGGACCCTATGGCTACACCTTC
>TRBJ1-3|TRBV19|NA|NA
CASSQRPVAGNTIYF
TGTGCCAGTAGCCAACGTCCGGTCGCGGGAAACACCATATATTTT
>TRBJ2-7|TRBV9|NA|NA
CASSVEGGDEQYF
TGTGCCAGCAGCGTAGAGGGGGGGGACGAGCAGTACTTC
>TRBJ1-2|TRBV5-4|NA|once
CASSLVEFNYGYTF
TGTGCCAGCAGCTTGGTGGAGTTCAACTATGGCTACACCTTC
>TRBJ1-2|TRBV5-4|TRBD1|NA
CASSLRQGALSGYTF
TGTGCCAGCAGCTTACGACAGGGGGCCTTAAGTGGCTACACCTTC
>TRBJ1-4|TRBV13|TRBD1|NA
CASSGEQGSDEKLFF
TGTGCCAGCAGCGGGGAACAGGGGAGCGATGAAAAACTGTTTTTT
>TRBJ2-1|TRBV27|TRBD2|once
CASSWKTSGYNEQFF
TGTGCCAGCAGCTGGAAGACTAGCGGCTACAATGAGCAGTTCTTC
>TRBJ2-1|TRBV29-1|TRBD1|NA
CSIQGAVRGEQFF
TGCAGCATACAGGGGGCAGTGAGGGGTGAGCAGTTCTTC
>TRBJ2-7|TRBV25-1|TRBD1|NA
CASSELEGAYYEQYF
TGTGCCAGCAGTGAATTAGAGGGGGCCTACTACGAGCAGTACTTC
>TRBJ2-7|TRBV7-9|TRBD1|NA
CASSSFPDRAYLYEQYF
TGTGCCAGCAGCTCATTCCCGGACAGGGCCTACCTTTACGAGCAGTACTTC
>TRBJ1-1|TRBV6-5|TRBD1|NA
CASSLYGQVNTEAFF
TGTGCCAGCAGCCTATATGGACAGGTCAACACTGAAGCTTTCTTT
>TRBJ2-5|TRBV7-9|NA|NA
CASSTDYLRETQYF
TGTGCCAGCAGCACGGACTATTTAAGGGAGACCCAGTACTTC
>TRBJ2-5|TRBV4-3|NA|NA
CASSPARGETQYF
TGCGCCAGCAGCCCGGCCCGGGGAGAGACCCAGTACTTC
>TRBJ2-7|TRBV27|NA|NA
CASRRNREGAYEQYF
TGTGCCAGCAGGAGAAACAGGGAGGGGGCCTACGAGCAGTACTTC
>TRBJ2-2|TRBV6-5|TRBD1|few
CASGTGGAGELFF
TGTGCCAGCGGGACAGGAGGAGCCGGGGAGCTGTTTTTT